This TCR beta chain was documented in a study of regulatory T cells in long-lasting Graves disease. Study outcomes and limitations: TRBV28, TRBJ1-2 and TRBJ2-5 were favored in persistent disease.

iRepertoire HTBI primers and Arm-PCR of CDR3 regions built TCR beta libraries. TCRdb reprocessed the multiplex PCR reads via MiXCR and lists one record per CDR3 protein. The sample lists 400,000 to 550,000 distinct CDR3 sequences, approximately 16% occurring once. Many counts were recorded for this clonotype. Its matching antigen is unknown. Germline V gene lookup returns CDR1 SGHRS and CDR2 YFSETQ. J lost 5 bases, V lost 2 bases, and 7 bases had no gene match. This CDR3 spans 16 amino acids. The sample's time point: newly diagnosed GD, antithyroid drugs for less than 3 months. The TCR library was prepared using RNA isolated from PBMCs. These data were also filed under a second study, of T cells in Graves' hyperthyroidism and ophthalmopathy. That publication notes: Stable Graves' hyperthyroidism meant no ophthalmopathy progression within 18 months. Uncontrolled infection, other autoimmune disease, pregnancy or lactation disqualified patients from enrolment. A first-round RT-PCR of the TCR CDR3 used the HTBI primer set.

V is TRBV5-1 and J is TRBJ2-1; 10 bases match TRBD2. This specimen was peripheral blood mononuclear cells (PBMCs), taken at new diagnosis, from a patient treated with antithyroid drugs. The source of this sequence is a woman in her 30s with Graves disease. The CDR3 coding sequence is TGCGCCAGCAGCTTCCGTACTAGCGGGGTTGACAATGAGCAGTTCTTC. Residues: CASSFRTSGVDNEQFF.